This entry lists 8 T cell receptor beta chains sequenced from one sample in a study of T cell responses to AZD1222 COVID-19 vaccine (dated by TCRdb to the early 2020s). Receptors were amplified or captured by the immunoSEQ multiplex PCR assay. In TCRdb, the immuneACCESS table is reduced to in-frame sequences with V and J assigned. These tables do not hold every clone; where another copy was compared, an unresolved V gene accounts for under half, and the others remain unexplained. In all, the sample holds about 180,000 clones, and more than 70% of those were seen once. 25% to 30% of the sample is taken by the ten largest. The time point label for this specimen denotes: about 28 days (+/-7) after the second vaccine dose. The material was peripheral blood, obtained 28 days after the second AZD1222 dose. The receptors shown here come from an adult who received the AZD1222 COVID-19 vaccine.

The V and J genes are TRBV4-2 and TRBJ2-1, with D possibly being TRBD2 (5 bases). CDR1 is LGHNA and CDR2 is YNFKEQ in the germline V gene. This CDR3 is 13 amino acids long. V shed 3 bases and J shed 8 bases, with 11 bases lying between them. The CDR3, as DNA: TGTGCCAGCAGCCAGGCGGAGGATGATGAGCAGTTCTTC. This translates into CASSQAEDDEQFF.

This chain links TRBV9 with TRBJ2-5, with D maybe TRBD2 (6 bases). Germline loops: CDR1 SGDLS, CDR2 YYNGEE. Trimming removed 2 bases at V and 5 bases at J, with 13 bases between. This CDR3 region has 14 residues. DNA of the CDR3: TGTGCCAGCAGCGTGGCCCCTAGCGTGGAGACCCAGTACTTC. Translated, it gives CASSVAPSVETQYF.

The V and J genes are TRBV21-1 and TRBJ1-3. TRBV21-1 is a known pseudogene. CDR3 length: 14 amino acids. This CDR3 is CAKGAPLYGNTIYF. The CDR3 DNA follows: TGTGCAAAGGGAGCCCCTCTTTACGGAAACACCATATATTTT.

This chain's CDR3 is CASSFRDRKDYEQYF. As DNA, the CDR3 is TGTGCCAGCAGCTTTAGGGACAGAAAAGATTACGAGCAGTACTTC. The chain has TRBV7-2 and TRBJ2-7, with TRBD1 matching 7 bases. The CDR3 has 15 residues. V lost 3 bases, J lost 4 bases, and 9 bases stayed unmatched. The germline CDR1 and CDR2 sequences are SGHTA and FQGNSA.

The DNA of the CDR3 is TGTGCCAGCAGCTCTGTACGCTACGAGCAGTACTTC. Residues: CASSSVRYEQYF. The J gene is TRBJ2-7, the V gene TRBV7-2; unclear D gene. Trimming left V 4 bases short and J 3 bases short, with 7 bases between. The CDR3 has 12 amino acids. The germline V gene encodes CDR1 SGHTA and CDR2 FQGNSA.

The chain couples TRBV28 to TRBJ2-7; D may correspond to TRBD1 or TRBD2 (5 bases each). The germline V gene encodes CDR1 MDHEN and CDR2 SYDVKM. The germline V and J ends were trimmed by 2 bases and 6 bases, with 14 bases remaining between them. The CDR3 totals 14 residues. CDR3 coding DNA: TGTGCCAGCAGTTTAACCGGGGCGCATGCCGAGCAGTACTTC. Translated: CASSLTGAHAEQYF.

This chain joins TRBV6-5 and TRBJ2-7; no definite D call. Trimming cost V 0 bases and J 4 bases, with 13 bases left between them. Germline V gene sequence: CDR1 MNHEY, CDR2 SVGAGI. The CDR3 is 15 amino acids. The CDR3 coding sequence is TGTGCCAGCAGTTACTCAGGCGGCTCCCCATACGAGCAGTACTTC. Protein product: CASSYSGGSPYEQYF.

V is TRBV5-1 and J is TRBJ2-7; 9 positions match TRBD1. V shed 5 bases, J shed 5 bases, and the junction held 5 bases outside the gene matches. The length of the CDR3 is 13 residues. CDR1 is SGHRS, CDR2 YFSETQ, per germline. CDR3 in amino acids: CASSSQGANEQYF. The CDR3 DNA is TGCGCCAGCAGTTCACAGGGGGCGAACGAGCAGTACTTC.